This T cell receptor (beta chain) originates from a study of blood T cell repertoires in COVID-19. The overall study: PBMCs, B-cell-depleted T cells, or T cells provided the cDNA or gDNA that made up the material.

The CDR3 consists of 15 residues. The V segment lost 3 bases and the J segment 3 bases; nucleotides outside the gene matches: 6. Germline CDR1 ENHRY, CDR2 SYGVKD. In the original analysis: Amplification of reference gene primers was used by the study to estimate nucleated cell counts. This table comes from immunoSEQ multiplex PCR, and its TCRdb copy is limited to in-frame clones, with some not included. The V and J calls and clone size come from that table; D and trimming were worked out from the DNA. The table records hundreds of thousands of clones, roughly 90% of them present only once. Everyone who took part was roughly 18 to 89 years old, and they came from 24 US areas. Clinical history reported by participants formed the basis on which cohorts were assigned.

This chain connects TRBV10-3 to TRBJ2-7; 9 bases are a match to TRBD1. This sequence was found in a young woman who had recovered from COVID-19. The sample was PBMCs or T cells enriched from blood (not recorded which). The CDR3 DNA follows: TGTGCCATCAGTGACCCGGGACAGGGTAACTACGAGCAGTACTTC. Encoded protein: CAISDPGQGNYEQYF.